Listed here are 15 T cell receptor beta chains from one sample, sequenced in a study of T cells expressing NK-cell markers. TCRdb reprocessed the 5' RACE reads and keeps a single row for each CDR3 protein, giving no DNA. This table holds approximately 170,000 distinct CDR3 sequences. Sequencing was performed on blood T cells: a sorted CD56 or NKG2C T cell subset, CD4+ or CD8+ T cells, or bulk PBMC T cells (not recorded which). These receptors were taken from a man aged 18 to 69 in good health.

The gene calls are TRBV24-1 and TRBJ1-2. The CDR3 covers 12 residues. Germline CDR1 reads KGHDR; CDR2 reads SFDVKD. The CDR3 loop reads CATSDVWGGYTF.

The rearrangement links TRBV4-1 to TRBJ2-1; TCRdb proposes TRBD2, but this gene call is untestable without DNA. This CDR3 has 15 amino acids. From germline, CDR1 is MGHRA and CDR2 YSYEKL. CDR3 sequence: CASSQLEGLNNEQFF.

The chain employs TRBV5-5 and TRBJ2-2. CDR1 SGHKS and CDR2 YYEKEE come from the germline V gene (reference sequence). The length of the CDR3 is 14 residues. CDR3: CASSSSWGGRELFF.

This chain links TRBV12-3 or TRBV12-4 with TRBJ1-1; checking the TCRdb D call of TRBD1 is not possible without DNA. The CDR3 covers 15 residues. The CDR3 is CASSPRQGPNTEAFF.

The chain employs TRBV7-9 and TRBJ2-7; without DNA, the TCRdb call of TRBD1 cannot be checked. The germline V gene encodes CDR1 SEHNR and CDR2 FQNEAQ (reference sequence). This CDR3 has 17 amino acids. CDR3 residues: CASSLRPGQGSTYEQYF.

The rearrangement joins TRBV7-9 to TRBJ1-5. The CDR3 covers 14 residues. Germline V gene data show CDR1 as SEHNR and CDR2 as FQNEAQ (reference sequence). CDR3 sequence reads: CASSLGRSNQPQHF.

The J gene is TRBJ2-5, the V gene TRBV15; TCRdb lists TRBD1, though no DNA is available to test this call. CDR1 and CDR2 (germline): LNHNV, YYDKDF (reference sequence). The CDR3 is 16 amino acids. This CDR3 is CATSRDGAQTKETQYF.

The V and J genes are TRBV6-6 and TRBJ2-5; the D call of TRBD2 rests on TCRdb alone, since no DNA is present to check it. This CDR3 contains 13 residues. CDR1 is MNHNY, CDR2 SVGAGI, per germline (reference sequence). CDR3: CASSLSGQETQYF.

The genes are TRBV5-8 and TRBJ2-1. This CDR3 comprises 12 residues. Germline V gives CDR1 SGHTS, CDR2 YDEGEE. CDR3 amino acids: CASSLGVLEQFF.

The chain combines TRBV12-3 or TRBV12-4 with TRBJ2-1; there is no DNA to check the TCRdb D call of TRBD2. The length of the CDR3 is 14 residues. The CDR3: CASSFGSGYNEQFF.

The chain carries TRBV20-1 and TRBJ1-5; TCRdb indicates TRBD1, and absent DNA this call remains unverified. CDR1 DFQATT and CDR2 SNEGSKA come from the germline V gene (reference sequence). This CDR3 has 14 amino acids. The CDR3 spells CSAAKGRGPQPQHF.

This chain connects TRBV27 to TRBJ2-7; lacking DNA, the TRBD2 call made by TCRdb goes unchecked. The CDR3 is 13 residues long. CDR1 is MNHEY and CDR2 is SMNVEV in the germline V gene (reference sequence). CDR3: CASSWGETYEQYF.

The rearrangement links TRBV7-8 to TRBJ1-5. CDR1 SGHVS and CDR2 FQNEAQ come from the germline V gene. The CDR3 runs 15 residues. The CDR3 reads CASSLLYNSNQPQHF.

The V gene is TRBV7-3, the J gene TRBJ2-3. There are 15 residues in the CDR3. CDR1 SGHTA and CDR2 FQGTGA come from the germline V gene. The CDR3 spells CASSPRLGWADTQYF.

The V call is TRBV9, the J call TRBJ2-7; with no DNA, the TCRdb D assignment of TRBD1 cannot be verified. The CDR3 is 15 amino acids. CDR1 and CDR2 from the germline V gene are SGDLS and YYNGEE. This CDR3 is CASSEGGDTSYEQYF.